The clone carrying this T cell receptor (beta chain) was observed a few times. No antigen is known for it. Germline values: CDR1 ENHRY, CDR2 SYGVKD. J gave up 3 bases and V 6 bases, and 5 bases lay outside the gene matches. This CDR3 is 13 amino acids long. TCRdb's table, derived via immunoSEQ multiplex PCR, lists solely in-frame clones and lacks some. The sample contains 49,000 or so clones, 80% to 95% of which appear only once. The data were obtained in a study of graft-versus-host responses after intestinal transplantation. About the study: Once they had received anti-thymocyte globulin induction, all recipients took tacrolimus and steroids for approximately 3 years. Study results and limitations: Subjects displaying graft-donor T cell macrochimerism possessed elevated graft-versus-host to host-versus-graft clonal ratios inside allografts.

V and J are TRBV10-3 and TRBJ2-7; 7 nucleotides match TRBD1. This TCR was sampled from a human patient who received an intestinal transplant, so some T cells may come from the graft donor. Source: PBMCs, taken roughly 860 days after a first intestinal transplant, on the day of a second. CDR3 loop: CAISGTESYEQYF. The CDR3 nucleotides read TGTGCCATCAGCGGGACAGAGAGCTACGAGCAGTACTTC.